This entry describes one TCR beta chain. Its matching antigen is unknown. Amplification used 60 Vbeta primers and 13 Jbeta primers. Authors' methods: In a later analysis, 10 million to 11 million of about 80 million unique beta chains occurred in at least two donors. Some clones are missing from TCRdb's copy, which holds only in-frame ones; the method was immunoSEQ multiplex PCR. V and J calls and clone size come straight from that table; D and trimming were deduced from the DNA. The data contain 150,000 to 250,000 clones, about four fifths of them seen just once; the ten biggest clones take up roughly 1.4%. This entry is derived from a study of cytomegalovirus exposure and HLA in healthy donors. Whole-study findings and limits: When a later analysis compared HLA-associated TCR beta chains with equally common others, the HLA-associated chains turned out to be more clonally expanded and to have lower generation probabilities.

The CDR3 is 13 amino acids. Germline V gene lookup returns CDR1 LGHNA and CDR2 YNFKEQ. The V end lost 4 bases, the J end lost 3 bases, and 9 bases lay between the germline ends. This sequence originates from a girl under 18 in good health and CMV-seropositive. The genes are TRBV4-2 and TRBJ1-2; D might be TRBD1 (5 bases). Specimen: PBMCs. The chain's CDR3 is CASSPGRDYGYTF. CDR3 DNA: TGTGCCAGCAGCCCGGGCAGGGACTATGGCTACACCTTC.